This is a list of T cell receptor beta chains from one sample in a study of OX40 agonist ivuxolimab in advanced cancers. Some clones are missing from TCRdb's copy, which holds only in-frame ones; the method was immunoSEQ multiplex PCR. The repertoire has over 50,000 clones, 82% of them found once; the top ten carry 0.4% to 0.55%. This sample comprised CD4+ or CD8+ T cells sorted from blood, obtained in a trial of the OX40 agonist ivuxolimab. These TCRs come from an adult with an advanced solid tumor such as melanoma, head and neck, liver or kidney cancer. CDR3s include the opening cysteine and the closing phenylalanine or tryptophan. The D gene is left open where the match is weak. Not all rows give a size; the values are once, few, many and, for expanded clones, a class.

D gene	clone size	J gene	V gene	CDR3 DNA	CDR3 protein
NA	once	TRBJ2-4	TRBV1	TGCACCAGCAGCCAAGATTTAGAACAGGGTGTCGGTACAGCCAAAAACATTCAGTACTTC	CTSSQDLEQGVGTAKNIQYF
NA	NA	TRBJ2-2	TRBV5-1	TGCGCCAGCAGCTTTACGGGACTCACCACCGGGGAGCTGTTTTTT	CASSFTGLTTGELFF
NA	NA	TRBJ2-5	TRBV11-2	TGTGCCAGCAGCTCCTCGCGGATGGGGGAGACCCAGTACTTC	CASSSSRMGETQYF
TRBD1	few	TRBJ2-7	TRBV7-9	TGTGCCAGCAGCGCTGGACAGGGAAGCGAGCAGTACTTC	CASSAGQGSEQYF
NA	NA	TRBJ1-1	TRBV19	TGTGCCAGTAGTATCGGAGGGGCGAACACTGAAGCTTTCTTT	CASSIGGANTEAFF
TRBD2	once	TRBJ2-5	TRBV10-1	TGCGCCAGCAGTGGGACTAGCGGGAGCCAAGAGACCCAGTACTTC	CASSGTSGSQETQYF
TRBD2	NA	TRBJ2-3	TRBV30	TGTGCCTGGAGTGTACTAGCGGACACAGATACGCAGTATTTT	CAWSVLADTDTQYF
TRBD2	few	TRBJ2-3	TRBV29-1	TGCAGCGTAGTCGAACTAGCGGGAGGCCAAGATACGCAGTATTTT	CSVVELAGGQDTQYF
NA	NA	TRBJ2-3	TRBV18	TGTGCCAGCTCACCACCAGGGGCCTTAGATACGCAGTATTTT	CASSPPGALDTQYF
TRBD2	NA	TRBJ2-3	TRBV4-1	TGCGCCAGCAGTCCGGGACTAGCGCGATTGGGTACGCAGTATTTT	CASSPGLARLGTQYF
NA	NA	TRBJ2-2	TRBV19	TGTGCCAGTAGTATCTCCAGGGAAAGAACCGGGGAGCTGTTTTTT	CASSISRERTGELFF
TRBD1	NA	TRBJ2-5	TRBV27	TGTGCCAGCAGTTTAGAGACAGGGAGAGAGACCCAGTACTTC	CASSLETGRETQYF
NA	NA	TRBJ2-7	TRBV19	TGTGCCAGTAGTTCGGGCCCCGACGCCTACGAGCAGTACTTC	CASSSGPDAYEQYF
NA	NA	TRBJ2-1	TRBV7-3	TGTGCCAGCAGCCTCGCAGACATCAATGAGCAGTTCTTC	CASSLADINEQFF
NA	NA	TRBJ2-1	TRBV14	TGTGCCAGCAGCTCTCTTGAGGGGAGTGACAATGAGCAGTTCTTC	CASSSLEGSDNEQFF
TRBD2	NA	TRBJ2-7	TRBV7-9	TGTGCCAGCACCCCGCGGGAGAGCTACGAGCAGTACTTC	CASTPRESYEQYF
TRBD1	NA	TRBJ1-2	TRBV28	TGTGCCAGCAGTTCGGGACAGGTATATGGCTACACCTTC	CASSSGQVYGYTF
NA	NA	TRBJ1-1	TRBV7-3	TGTGCCAGCAGCTTCGCTATGAACACTGAAGCTTTCTTT	CASSFAMNTEAFF
NA	NA	TRBJ2-5	TRBV29-1	TGCAGCGTTGCGGACCAGACCCAGTACTTC	CSVADQTQYF
NA	NA	TRBJ2-1	TRBV12-5	TGTGCTAGTGGTTTGGCTTCCGTAAATGAGCAGTTCTTC	CASGLASVNEQFF
NA	NA	TRBJ1-1	TRBV5-4	TGTGCCAGCAGCTTTGGGCAGACGAACACTGAAGCTTTCTTT	CASSFGQTNTEAFF
NA	NA	TRBJ1-1	TRBV19	TGTGCCAGTAAAGTGAACACTGAAGCTTTCTTT	CASKVNTEAFF
NA	NA	TRBJ1-2	TRBV15	TGTGCCACCAGCAGAGACAGTAACTATGGCTACACCTTC	CATSRDSNYGYTF
TRBD2	NA	TRBJ2-7	TRBV10-3	TGTGCCATCAGTGAGACTAGCGGGAGGAACTACGAGCAGTACTTC	CAISETSGRNYEQYF
TRBD1	NA	TRBJ2-2	TRBV7-6	TGTGCCAGCAGCTTAGAGACAGGGGGCTCGCAAGCCACCGGGGAGCTGTTTTTT	CASSLETGGSQATGELFF
NA	NA	TRBJ2-5	TRBV5-6	TGTGCCAGCAGTTCAGGCGGGTACCTGGCGGAGACCCAGTACTTC	CASSSGGYLAETQYF
TRBD1	NA	TRBJ2-3	TRBV6-5	TGTGCCAGCAGTGCGGACAGGCCTTCGGCGGATACGCAGTATTTT	CASSADRPSADTQYF
NA	NA	TRBJ2-2	TRBV7-9	TGTGCCAGCAGCTTAGGCGAGGGGGTTCGGGCGGTCGCCGGGGAGCTGTTTTTT	CASSLGEGVRAVAGELFF
NA	NA	TRBJ1-4	TRBV10-3	TGTACCATCAGTGAACGGCAAGGAAACCAACGGGGGGAAAAACTGTTTTTT	CTISERQGNQRGEKLFF
TRBD1	once	TRBJ2-4	TRBV7-2	TGTGCCAGCAGCTTAGCAGGGGGCATAGCCAAAAACATTCAGTACTTC	CASSLAGGIAKNIQYF
NA	NA	TRBJ1-3	TRBV9	TGTGCCAGCAGCGGGTACCTGTCTGCCGGAAACACCATATATTTT	CASSGYLSAGNTIYF
NA	NA	TRBJ1-1	TRBV18	TGTGCCAGCTCACCAGGGGCCACCAACACTGAAGCTTTCTTT	CASSPGATNTEAFF
NA	few	TRBJ2-7	TRBV10-1	TGCGCCAGCACACTAGGGGCAGACGAGCAGTACTTC	CASTLGADEQYF
NA	NA	TRBJ2-3	TRBV7-9	TGTGCCAGCAGCCGAAGCACAGATACGCAGTATTTT	CASSRSTDTQYF
NA	NA	TRBJ2-5	TRBV5-6	TGTGCCAGCAGCTTGCTTAGCGGAGTCCAAGAGACCCAGTACTTC	CASSLLSGVQETQYF
NA	NA	TRBJ1-2	TRBV5-4	TGTGCCAGCAGCTTGCCGGAAGCCACCTATGGCTACACCTTC	CASSLPEATYGYTF
TRBD2	NA	TRBJ2-1	TRBV6-6	TGTGCCAGCAGTTCGCTAGCGGACAATGAGCAGTTCTTC	CASSSLADNEQFF